This is a list of T cell receptor beta chains from one sample in a study of blood T cells in healthy people across ages. Each CDR3 protein is one row after TCRdb ran MiXCR on the 5' RACE reads. Here the sample spans around 1.1 million distinct CDR3 sequences, under 40% being singletons. Input material: blood. The receptors shown here come from a man aged 18 to 35 in good health. CDR3s include the opening cysteine and the closing phenylalanine or tryptophan. Each record gives: CDR3 DNA, CDR3 protein, D gene, V gene, clone size, J gene. A D gene is named only where the DNA matches it firmly. Not every row has a clone size; where given, it reads once, few, many or a size class.

CDR3 DNA: TGCGCCAGCAGCCAAGAATCGTCGAGCAATGAGCAGTTCTTC; CDR3 protein: CASSQESSSNEQFF; D gene: NA; V gene: TRBV4-3; clone size: few; J gene: TRBJ2-1
CDR3 DNA: TGCAGTGCTGGTGTAGGGGAGACCCAGTACTTC; CDR3 protein: CSAGVGETQYF; D gene: NA; V gene: TRBV20-1; clone size: NA; J gene: TRBJ2-5
CDR3 DNA: TGCGCCAGCAGCCACACAAAGGGGACAGGTGAAGCTTTCTTT; CDR3 protein: CASSHTKGTGEAFF; D gene: TRBD1; V gene: TRBV4-1; clone size: NA; J gene: TRBJ1-1
CDR3 DNA: TGCAGTGCTAGAGGGGACAGGAGCTCCTACGAGCAGTACTTC; CDR3 protein: CSARGDRSSYEQYF; D gene: TRBD1; V gene: TRBV20-1; clone size: many; J gene: TRBJ2-7
CDR3 DNA: TGTGCCAGCAGCAGCCGTTTCGGGGGGCCGTACACCGGGGAGCTGTTTTTT; CDR3 protein: CASSSRFGGPYTGELFF; D gene: NA; V gene: TRBV7-2; clone size: NA; J gene: TRBJ2-2
CDR3 DNA: TGTGCCAGCAGCAACCACCAGGCTCGGGGGCGGACTAAAGCTTTCTTT; CDR3 protein: CASSNHQARGRTKAFF; D gene: NA; V gene: TRBV21-1; clone size: NA; J gene: TRBJ1-1
CDR3 DNA: TGTGCCAGCAGTTACTCGGCAGGGTCTAACTATGGCTACACCTTC; CDR3 protein: CASSYSAGSNYGYTF; D gene: NA; V gene: TRBV6-5; clone size: many; J gene: TRBJ1-2
CDR3 DNA: TGTGCCAGCAGCTTTAATGACAGGGCTAATGAAAAACTGTTTTTT; CDR3 protein: CASSFNDRANEKLFF; D gene: TRBD1; V gene: TRBV7-9; clone size: once; J gene: TRBJ1-4
CDR3 DNA: TGTGCCAGCAGGGGTCAGGCGATGACAAATACGCAGTATTTT; CDR3 protein: CASRGQAMTNTQYF; D gene: NA; V gene: TRBV6-1; clone size: NA; J gene: TRBJ2-3
CDR3 DNA: TGTGCCAGCTCACCACGGGGCACAGGGACGAGCACTGAAGCTTTCTTT; CDR3 protein: CASSPRGTGTSTEAFF; D gene: NA; V gene: TRBV18; clone size: NA; J gene: TRBJ1-1
CDR3 DNA: TGTGCCAGCAGTTTAGCAACTGGCTACACCTTC; CDR3 protein: CASSLATGYTF; D gene: NA; V gene: TRBV12-3/TRBV12-4; clone size: few; J gene: TRBJ1-2
CDR3 DNA: TGCAGTGTGCAAGGGGGTGGGGAAAAACTGTTTTTT; CDR3 protein: CSVQGGGEKLFF; D gene: NA; V gene: TRBV20-1; clone size: NA; J gene: TRBJ1-4
CDR3 DNA: TGTGCCAGCAGTTGGACCGGGAGTACGAACACCGGGGAGCTGTTTTTT; CDR3 protein: CASSWTGSTNTGELFF; D gene: NA; V gene: TRBV12-3/TRBV12-4; clone size: few; J gene: TRBJ2-2
CDR3 DNA: TGTGCCACCAGTGCTGCGCCCCGGGAGTATCAATACGAGCAGTACTTC; CDR3 protein: CATSAAPREYQYEQYF; D gene: NA; V gene: TRBV24-1; clone size: NA; J gene: TRBJ2-7
CDR3 DNA: TGCGCCAGCAGCACCTATTCTGGGGCCAACGTCCTGACTTTC; CDR3 protein: CASSTYSGANVLTF; D gene: NA; V gene: TRBV5-1; clone size: few; J gene: TRBJ2-6
CDR3 DNA: TGTGCCAGCAGCCTCGGTGGGGGCGAACCCTACGAGCAGTACTTC; CDR3 protein: CASSLGGGEPYEQYF; D gene: NA; V gene: TRBV12-3/TRBV12-4; clone size: NA; J gene: TRBJ2-7
CDR3 DNA: TGTGCCAGCAGCTTAAATCCAGGGGGGGATGAGCAGTTCTTC; CDR3 protein: CASSLNPGGDEQFF; D gene: NA; V gene: TRBV7-3; clone size: few; J gene: TRBJ2-1
CDR3 DNA: TGTGCCAGCAGCTTAACGCCCCAGAGCGCAGATACGCAGTATTTT; CDR3 protein: CASSLTPQSADTQYF; D gene: NA; V gene: TRBV7-3; clone size: NA; J gene: TRBJ2-3
CDR3 DNA: TGTGCCAGCAGCCAAGTAGCAGGGGCGGGACAGCCCCAGCATTTT; CDR3 protein: CASSQVAGAGQPQHF; D gene: NA; V gene: TRBV3-1; clone size: NA; J gene: TRBJ1-5
CDR3 DNA: TGTGCCAGCAGCTTAGCGGGTTTCTCCACCAATTCACCCCTCCACTTT; CDR3 protein: CASSLAGFSTNSPLHF; D gene: NA; V gene: TRBV7-2; clone size: NA; J gene: TRBJ1-6
CDR3 DNA: TGCGCCGGCAGCCCAATATCGGGACAGGGAGTTAATTCACCCCTCCACTTT; CDR3 protein: CAGSPISGQGVNSPLHF; D gene: TRBD1; V gene: TRBV5-1; clone size: NA; J gene: TRBJ1-6
CDR3 DNA: TGCAGCGCTTGGGGGGGAGGGACTGAGCAGTACTTC; CDR3 protein: CSAWGGGTEQYF; D gene: TRBD2; V gene: TRBV29-1; clone size: few; J gene: TRBJ2-5